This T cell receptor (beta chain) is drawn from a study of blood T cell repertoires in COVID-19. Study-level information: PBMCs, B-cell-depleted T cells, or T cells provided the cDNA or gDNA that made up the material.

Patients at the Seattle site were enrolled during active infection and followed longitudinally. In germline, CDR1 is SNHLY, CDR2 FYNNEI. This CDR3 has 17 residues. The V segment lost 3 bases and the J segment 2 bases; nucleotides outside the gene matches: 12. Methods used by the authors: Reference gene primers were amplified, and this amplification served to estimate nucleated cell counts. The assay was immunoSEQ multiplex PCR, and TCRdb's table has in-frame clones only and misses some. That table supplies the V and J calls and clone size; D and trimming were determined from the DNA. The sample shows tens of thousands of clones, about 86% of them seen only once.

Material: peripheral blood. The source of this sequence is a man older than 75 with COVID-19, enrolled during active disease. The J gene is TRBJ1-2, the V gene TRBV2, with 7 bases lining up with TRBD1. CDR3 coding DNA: TGTGCCAGCAGTGAGCACGGTGGGACAGCGATCAACTATGGCTACACCTTC. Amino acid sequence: CASSEHGGTAINYGYTF.